These 26 T cell receptor beta chains originate from one sample sequenced in a study of CD8 T cells in ankylosing spondylitis. TCRdb passed the 5' RACE reads through MiXCR, listing each CDR3 protein once. Seen here are around 320,000 distinct CDR3 sequences, about 20% observed once, and the top ten hold 3.5% to 4.5%. Sequenced material: blood, either unsorted or a sorted T cell fraction (not recorded which). The receptors were gathered from a female donor with ankylosing spondylitis or in good health (not recorded which).

In this sample, this clonotype turned up many times. The J gene is TRBJ2-5, the V gene TRBV12-3 or TRBV12-4; D call uncertain. Deletions cut 2 bases from V and 2 bases from J, with 18 bases between. CDR3 size: 17 residues. The CDR3 sequence is CASSLRATVFEQETQYF. Written as DNA, the CDR3 is TGTGCCAGCAGTTTAAGGGCAACAGTCTTCGAGCAAGAGACCCAGTACTTC.

This rearrangement joins TRBV21-1 to TRBJ2-3. TRBV21-1 is classified as a pseudogene. The CDR3 totals 13 residues. CDR3 sequence: CASSPMDTDTQYF. The CDR3 bases are TGTGCCAGCAGCCCAATGGACACAGATACGCAGTATTTT.

The chain links TRBV5-4 to TRBJ2-3; possible D gene TRBD1, 5 bases. V lost 5 bases to trimming and J lost 4 bases, with 11 bases between them. Germline lookup yields CDR1 SGHNT and CDR2 YYREEE (reference sequence). The length of the CDR3 is 13 residues. In DNA form, the CDR3 reads TGTGCCAGCAGTGCCGCAGGGTCAGATACGCAGTATTTT. It is translated as CASSAAGSDTQYF.

V is TRBV30 and J is TRBJ2-2, with D possibly TRBD2 on 5 matching bases. CDR1 and CDR2 (germline): GTSNPN, SVGIG (reference sequence). The CDR3 contains 14 residues. The V gene lost 1 base and the J gene lost 5 bases, with 11 bases spanning the gap. CDR3 loop: CAWSGRGWTGELFF. CDR3 coding DNA: TGTGCCTGGAGTGGAAGAGGGTGGACCGGGGAGCTGTTTTTT.

This clonotype occurred a few times. The V gene is TRBV20-1, the J gene TRBJ1-2, with 7 positions matching TRBD1. This CDR3 comprises 15 residues. Germline assignment: CDR1 DFQATT and CDR2 SNEGSKA (reference sequence). V gave up 6 bases and J gave up 0 bases; unmatched junction bases: 10. As DNA, the CDR3 is TGCAGTGCCAGCCGAACAGGGGAAACTAACTATGGCTACACCTTC. Translation gives CSASRTGETNYGYTF.

The chain recombines TRBV18 with TRBJ2-3; 9 nucleotides match TRBD2. The CDR3 is 16 amino acids. Germline lookup yields CDR1 KGHSH and CDR2 LQKENI. Trimming at V came to 2 bases and at J to 3 bases, leaving 6 bases not matched to a gene. CDR3: CASSPAFLAGTDTQYF. CDR3 in DNA: TGTGCCAGCTCACCAGCATTCCTAGCGGGAACAGATACGCAGTATTTT.

This rearrangement joins TRBV6-1 to TRBJ1-6; maybe TRBD1 (6 bases). V dropped 6 bases and J dropped 10 bases, with 16 bases sitting between them. The CDR3 runs to 14 residues. From germline, CDR1 is MNHNS and CDR2 SASEGT. For the CDR3, the DNA is TGTGCCAGCAGACTACCGGGGGCGGGGTCACCCCTCCACTTT. This sequence encodes CASRLPGAGSPLHF.

This clonotype was found a few times. The chain joins TRBV12-3 or TRBV12-4 to TRBJ2-2, with 9 bases matching TRBD1. The CDR3 spans 15 residues. V lost 7 bases to trimming and J lost 3 bases; unmatched junction nucleotides: 6. CDR3 residues: CASTTGQGDTGELFF. CDR3 nucleotide sequence: TGTGCCAGCACCACGGGACAGGGTGACACCGGGGAGCTGTTTTTT.

The chain joins TRBV10-3 to TRBJ1-4; tentative D call: TRBD1 (5 bases). Germline loops: CDR1 ENHRY, CDR2 SYGVKD. The CDR3 is made up of 17 amino acids. The V gene lost 5 bases and the J gene lost 2 bases, with 18 bases spanning the gap. The CDR3 region has the DNA TGTGCCATCAGTCAGTGGGACCCACGTAAGACTAATGAAAAACTGTTTTTT. Translating gives CAISQWDPRKTNEKLFF.

Many counts were recorded for this clonotype. The chain has TRBV15 and TRBJ1-5; unclear D gene. The V end lost 3 bases, the J end lost 0 bases, and 12 bases lay between the germline ends. This CDR3 contains 16 residues. Germline-derived CDR1 and CDR2 are LNHNV and YYDKDF (reference sequence). The CDR3 here is CATSRGLGVSNQPQHF. For the CDR3, the DNA is TGTGCCACCAGCAGGGGCCTAGGAGTTAGCAATCAGCCCCAGCATTTT.

This chain joins TRBV5-1 and TRBJ2-6, with 13 bases matching TRBD2. The CDR3 contains 19 residues. Germline V gene lookup returns CDR1 SGHRS and CDR2 YFSETQ. The junction had 6 bases not matched to a gene; V was cut back by 3 bases and J by 0 bases. In DNA, the CDR3 is TGCGCCAGCAGCTGGGGGGGACTAGCGGGAACCTCTGGGGCCAACGTCCTGACTTTC. Amino acid sequence: CASSWGGLAGTSGANVLTF.

This clonotype has at least ten counts. This chain's CDR3 is CSVATGEDTEAFF. The CDR3 DNA follows: TGCAGCGTTGCAACAGGGGAGGACACTGAAGCTTTCTTT. This chain uses TRBV29-1 with TRBJ1-1; 7 nucleotides align to TRBD1. Germline assignment: CDR1 SQVTM and CDR2 ANQGSEA. Trimming at V came to 4 bases and at J to 3 bases, leaving 5 bases not matched to a gene. The CDR3 runs to 13 residues.

This sequence joins TRBV4-3 and TRBJ2-7; D ambiguous. Germline-derived CDR1 and CDR2 are LGHNA and YSLEER. Trimming shortened V by 0 bases and J by 1 base, and 13 bases separated the two germline ends. This CDR3 has 16 amino acids. CDR3: CASSQDRSVPSYEQYF. The CDR3 bases are TGCGCCAGCAGCCAAGATCGGAGCGTCCCTTCCTACGAGCAGTACTTC.

This clonotype has at least ten counts. V usage is TRBV20-1 and J usage is TRBJ2-7; 7 bases fit TRBD2. CDR1 and CDR2 from the germline V gene are DFQATT and SNEGSKA (reference sequence). The CDR3 contains 13 residues. V lost 6 bases and J lost 3; bases outside the gene matches: 8. CDR3 sequence reads: CSAKSGKSYEQYF. CDR3 in DNA: TGCAGTGCGAAGAGCGGGAAAAGCTACGAGCAGTACTTC.

This clonotype has at least ten counts. The CDR3 DNA reads TGCAGTGCTAGTGACAGGGGATACGAGCAGTACTTC. Its protein product is CSASDRGYEQYF. The genes are TRBV20-1 and TRBJ2-7; 8 nucleotides align to TRBD1. The CDR3 loop spans 12 amino acids. CDR1 is DFQATT and CDR2 is SNEGSKA in the germline V gene (reference sequence). V shed 3 bases and J 4 bases; nucleotides not matched to a gene: 2.

This clonotype was found a few times. This sequence joins TRBV9 and TRBJ2-1; D possibly uses TRBD1 or TRBD2 (6 bases each). The germline V gene encodes CDR1 SGDLS and CDR2 YYNGEE. Trimming took off 0 bases at V and 6 bases at J, with 10 bases between the two ends. The CDR3 length is 14 residues. The CDR3 sequence: CASSVERGPNEQFF. The CDR3 DNA follows: TGTGCCAGCAGCGTAGAACGGGGGCCCAATGAGCAGTTCTTC.

This clonotype was seen only a few times. The genes are TRBV5-1 and TRBJ2-7, with D perhaps TRBD2 (6 bases). This CDR3 has 14 residues. With 1 base removed from V and 3 bases from J, the gap between germline ends came to 11 bases. Germline CDR1 reads SGHRS; CDR2 reads YFSETQ. The CDR3 region is CASSLQDYGYEQYF. As DNA, the CDR3 is TGCGCCAGCAGCTTGCAGGACTATGGCTACGAGCAGTACTTC.

This clonotype was recorded only once. The chain joins TRBV6-6 to TRBJ2-7, with D possibly TRBD2 on 5 matching bases. Deletions cut 0 bases from V and 7 bases from J, with 10 bases between. This CDR3 is 13 amino acids long. Germline CDR1 MNHNY, CDR2 SVGAGI (reference sequence). The CDR3 loop reads CASSYSRTGEQYF. CDR3 bases: TGTGCCAGCAGTTACTCCCGCACGGGGGAGCAGTACTTC.

The chain combines TRBV27 with TRBJ2-2, with TRBD2 matching over 8 bases. J was trimmed by 5 bases and V by 6 bases; bases with no gene match: 2. The CDR3 length is 13 residues. From germline, CDR1 is MNHEY and CDR2 SMNVEV (reference sequence). The CDR3 sequence: CASRVAGTGELFF. The CDR3 region has the DNA TGTGCCAGCAGGGTAGCGGGGACCGGGGAGCTGTTTTTT.

J is TRBJ2-5 and V is TRBV5-8; D might be TRBD1 (6 bases). Trimming shortened V by 4 bases and J by 5 bases, and 15 bases separated the two germline ends. CDR1 is SGHTS, CDR2 YDEGEE, per germline. The CDR3 extends over 14 amino acids. The DNA for the CDR3 is TGTGCCAGCAGCACACACAGGGCCCTGGAGACCCAGTACTTC. This encodes CASSTHRALETQYF.

Only a few counts were recorded for this clonotype. The rearrangement joins TRBV11-3 to TRBJ2-7; D not resolved. This CDR3 comprises 12 residues. V lost 5 bases, J lost 4 bases, and 9 bases lay in between. The germline V gene has CDR1 SGHNT and CDR2 YENEEA. CDR3 sequence reads: CASSHNGYEQYF. As DNA, the CDR3 is TGTGCCAGCAGCCACAACGGGTACGAGCAGTACTTC.

This clonotype was seen many times. This chain uses TRBV6-5 with TRBJ2-1; D unresolved. The V and J ends lost 2 bases and 2 bases respectively, with 13 bases between them. This CDR3 is 16 amino acids long. The germline CDR1 and CDR2 sequences are MNHEY and SVGAGI. CDR3 region: CASSYLTVQPYNEQFF. DNA for the CDR3: TGTGCCAGCAGTTACCTTACAGTTCAACCCTACAATGAGCAGTTCTTC.

The chain carries TRBV4-3 and TRBJ2-1; D is unclear. The CDR3 sequence is 16 residues long. Trimming shortened V by 3 bases and J by 3 bases, and 15 bases separated the two germline ends. Looked up from germline, CDR1 is LGHNA and CDR2 is YSLEER. The CDR3 reads CASSQGTPRFYNEQFF. The CDR3 DNA reads TGCGCCAGCAGCCAGGGCACCCCGCGGTTCTACAATGAGCAGTTCTTC.

This clonotype was seen a few times. The CDR3 DNA sequence: TGTGCCAGCAGACGGACAGGGCCCCGTCGGTACAATGAGCAGTTCTTC. Amino acids: CASRRTGPRRYNEQFF. V usage is TRBV13 and J usage is TRBJ2-1; 8 nucleotides match TRBD1. The CDR3 sequence is 16 residues long. Germline V gene sequence: CDR1 PRHDT, CDR2 FYEKMQ (reference sequence). Trimming removed 6 bases from V and 4 bases from J; junction bases left unmatched: 11.

J is TRBJ2-3 and V is TRBV12-3 or TRBV12-4; D perhaps matches TRBD2 (6 bases). CDR3 length equals 16 residues. V lost 6 bases to trimming and J lost 1 base, with 17 bases between them. The CDR3 reads CASSPRDPGGTDTQYF. In DNA form, the CDR3 reads TGTGCCAGCAGCCCTCGGGACCCGGGGGGCACAGATACGCAGTATTTT.

This clonotype was picked up a small number of times. The chain has TRBV12-3 or TRBV12-4 and TRBJ1-1; TRBD1 agrees at 7 bases. This CDR3 has 14 amino acids. V gave up 6 bases and J gave up 4 bases; unmatched junction bases: 8. The CDR3 sequence is CASSLNRGGTEAFF. CDR3 sequence (DNA): TGTGCCAGCAGCCTCAACAGGGGAGGCACTGAAGCTTTCTTT.